This record concerns one TCR beta chain sequence. Its target is not known. The data were produced by immunoSEQ multiplex PCR, yet TCRdb's version contains in-frame clones alone and is incomplete. Found here are about 140,000 clones, approximately 84% of them singletons; the top ten hold roughly 3.9%. V gave up 6 bases and J gave up 3 bases; unmatched junction bases: 7. Germline V CDR1 and CDR2: MNHEY, SVGAGI. There are 15 residues in the CDR3. The record originates from a study of T cell responses to AZD1222 COVID-19 vaccine. Study observations and caveats: Females outnumbered males among donors, who were mostly white British; clonal diversity was possibly underestimated. Rises in breadth and depth of Spike-specific TCRs came after two AZD1222 doses.

Sequences were derived from peripheral blood, sampled on day 0 of AZD1222 vaccination. The chain recombines TRBV6-5 with TRBJ1-4, with 7 bases identical to TRBD1. This sequence was found in an adult in good health. This CDR3 reads CASRDRRTPNEKLFF. The DNA of the CDR3 is TGTGCCAGCAGGGACAGGAGGACACCTAATGAAAAACTGTTTTTT.